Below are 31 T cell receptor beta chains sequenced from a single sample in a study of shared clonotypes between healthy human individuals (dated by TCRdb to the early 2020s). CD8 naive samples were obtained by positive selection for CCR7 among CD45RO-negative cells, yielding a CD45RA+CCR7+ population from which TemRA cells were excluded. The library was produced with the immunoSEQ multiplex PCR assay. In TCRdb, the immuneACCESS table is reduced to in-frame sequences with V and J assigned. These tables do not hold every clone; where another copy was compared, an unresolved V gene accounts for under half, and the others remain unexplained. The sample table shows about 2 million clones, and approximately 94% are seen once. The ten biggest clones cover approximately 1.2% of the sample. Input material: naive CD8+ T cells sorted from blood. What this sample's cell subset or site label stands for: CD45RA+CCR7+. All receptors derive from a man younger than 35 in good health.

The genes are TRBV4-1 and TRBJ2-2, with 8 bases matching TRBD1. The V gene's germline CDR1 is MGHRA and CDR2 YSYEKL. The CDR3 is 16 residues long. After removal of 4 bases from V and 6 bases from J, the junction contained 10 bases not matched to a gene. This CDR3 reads CASSPRTGYEAGELFF. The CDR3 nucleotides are TGCGCCAGCAGCCCCCGGACAGGGTACGAGGCCGGGGAGCTGTTTTTT.

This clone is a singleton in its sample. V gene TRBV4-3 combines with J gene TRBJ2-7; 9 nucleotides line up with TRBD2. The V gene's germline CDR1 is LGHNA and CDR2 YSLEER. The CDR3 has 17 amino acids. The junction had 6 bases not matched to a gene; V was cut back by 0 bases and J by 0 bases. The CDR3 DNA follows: TGCGCCAGCAGCCAAGAGTCTAGCGGGGCAGACTCCTACGAGCAGTACTTC. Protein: CASSQESSGADSYEQYF.

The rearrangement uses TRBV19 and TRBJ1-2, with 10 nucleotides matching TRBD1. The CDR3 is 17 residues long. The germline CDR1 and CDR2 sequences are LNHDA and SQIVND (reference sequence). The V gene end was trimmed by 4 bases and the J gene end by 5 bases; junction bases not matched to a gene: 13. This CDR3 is CASSTNPDRGLQYGYTF. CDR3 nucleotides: TGTGCCAGTAGTACCAACCCGGACAGGGGGTTACAGTATGGCTACACCTTC.

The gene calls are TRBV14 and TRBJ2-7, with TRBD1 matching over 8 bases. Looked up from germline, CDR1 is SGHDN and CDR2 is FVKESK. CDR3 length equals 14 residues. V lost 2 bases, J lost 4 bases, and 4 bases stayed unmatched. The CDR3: CASSQRTGSYEQYF. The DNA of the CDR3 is TGTGCCAGCAGCCAAAGGACAGGGTCATACGAGCAGTACTTC. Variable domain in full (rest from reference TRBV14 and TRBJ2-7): EAGVTQFPSHSVIEKGQTVTLRCDPISGHDNLYWYRRVMGKEIKFLLHFVKESKQDESGMPNNRFLAERTGGTYSTLKVQPAELEDSGVYFCASSQRTGSYEQYFGPGTRLTVT.

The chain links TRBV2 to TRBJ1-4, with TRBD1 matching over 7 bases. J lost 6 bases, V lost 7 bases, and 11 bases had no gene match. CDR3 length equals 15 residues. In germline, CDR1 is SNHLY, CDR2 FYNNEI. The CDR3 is CASNFAGTDDEKLFF. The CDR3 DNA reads TGTGCCAGCAACTTCGCCGGGACAGATGATGAAAAACTGTTTTTT.

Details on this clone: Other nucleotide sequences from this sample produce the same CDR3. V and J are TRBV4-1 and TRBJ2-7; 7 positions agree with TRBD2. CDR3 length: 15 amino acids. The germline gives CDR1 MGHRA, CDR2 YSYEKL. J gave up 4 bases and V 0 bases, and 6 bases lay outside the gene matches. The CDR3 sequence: CASSQEPGGGYEQYF. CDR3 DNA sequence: TGCGCCAGCAGCCAAGAACCGGGAGGAGGGTACGAGCAGTACTTC.

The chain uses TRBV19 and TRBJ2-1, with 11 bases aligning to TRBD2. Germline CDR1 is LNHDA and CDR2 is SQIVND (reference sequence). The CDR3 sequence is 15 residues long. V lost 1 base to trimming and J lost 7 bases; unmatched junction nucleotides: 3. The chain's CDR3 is CASSIVRTSGNEQFF. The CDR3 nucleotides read TGTGCCAGTAGTATAGTAAGGACTAGCGGGAATGAGCAGTTCTTC.

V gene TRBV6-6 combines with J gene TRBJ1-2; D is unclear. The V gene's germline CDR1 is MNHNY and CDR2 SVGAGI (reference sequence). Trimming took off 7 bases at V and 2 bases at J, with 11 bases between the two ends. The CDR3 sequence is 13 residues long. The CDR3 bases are TGTGCCAGCACCCCAGAGCCAAACTATGGCTACACCTTC. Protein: CASTPEPNYGYTF.

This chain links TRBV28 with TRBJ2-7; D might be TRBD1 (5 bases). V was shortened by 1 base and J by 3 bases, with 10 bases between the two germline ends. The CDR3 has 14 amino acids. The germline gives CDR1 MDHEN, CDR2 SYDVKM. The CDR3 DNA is TGTGCCAGCAGTTTATCGAACAGGATCTACGAGCAGTACTTC. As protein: CASSLSNRIYEQYF. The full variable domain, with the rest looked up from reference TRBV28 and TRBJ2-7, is DVKVTQSSRYLVKRTGEKVFLECVQDMDHENMFWYRQDPGLGLRLIYFSYDVKMKEKGDIPEGYSVSREKKERFSLILESASTNQTSMYLCASSLSNRIYEQYFGPGTRLTVT.

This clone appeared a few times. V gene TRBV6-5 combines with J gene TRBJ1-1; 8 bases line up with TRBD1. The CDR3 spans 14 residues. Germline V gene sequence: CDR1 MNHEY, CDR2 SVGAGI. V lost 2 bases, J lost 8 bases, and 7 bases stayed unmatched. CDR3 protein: CASSYARQGIEAFF. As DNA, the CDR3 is TGTGCCAGCAGTTACGCCCGACAGGGGATAGAAGCTTTCTTT.

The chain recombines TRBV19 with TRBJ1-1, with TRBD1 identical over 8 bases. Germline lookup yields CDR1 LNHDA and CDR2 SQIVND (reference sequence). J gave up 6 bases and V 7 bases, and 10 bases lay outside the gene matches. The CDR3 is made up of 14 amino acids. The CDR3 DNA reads TGTGCCAGTACCCTAAGGACAGGGCTAGCTGAAGCTTTCTTT. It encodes CASTLRTGLAEAFF.

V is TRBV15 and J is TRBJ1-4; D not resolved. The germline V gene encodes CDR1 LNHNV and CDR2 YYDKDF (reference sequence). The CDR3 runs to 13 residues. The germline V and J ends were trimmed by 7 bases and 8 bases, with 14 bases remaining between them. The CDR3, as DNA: TGTGCCACCAACAGTTTTTTACGCGAAAAACTGTTTTTT. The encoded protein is CATNSFLREKLFF.

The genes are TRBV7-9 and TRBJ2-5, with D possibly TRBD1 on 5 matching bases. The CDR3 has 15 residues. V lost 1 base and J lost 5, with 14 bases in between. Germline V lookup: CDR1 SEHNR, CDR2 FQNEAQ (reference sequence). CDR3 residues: CASSLGAEGDETQYF. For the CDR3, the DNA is TGTGCCAGCAGCTTAGGGGCGGAAGGGGATGAGACCCAGTACTTC.

The CDR3 loop reads CASSMLAPDTQYF. As DNA, the CDR3 is TGCGCCAGCAGCATGCTAGCACCAGATACGCAGTATTTT. The chain employs TRBV5-1 and TRBJ2-3, with TRBD2 as a possible D gene (5 bases). Germline CDR1 and CDR2: SGHRS and YFSETQ. V lost 4 bases and J lost 4, with 10 bases in between. The length of the CDR3 is 13 residues.

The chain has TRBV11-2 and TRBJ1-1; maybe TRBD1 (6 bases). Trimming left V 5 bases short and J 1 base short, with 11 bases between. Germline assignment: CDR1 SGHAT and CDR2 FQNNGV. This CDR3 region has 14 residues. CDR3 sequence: CASSIRGGNTEAFF. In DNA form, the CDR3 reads TGTGCCAGCAGCATCAGGGGTGGGAACACTGAAGCTTTCTTT.

CDR3 coding DNA: TGTGCCAGCAGTCCCGAACCGGGCCTGAACACTGAAGCTTTCTTT. Translation gives CASSPEPGLNTEAFF. The chain links TRBV2 to TRBJ1-1; D uncertain. Germline CDR1 reads SNHLY; CDR2 reads FYNNEI. This CDR3 contains 15 residues. V was cut by 5 bases and J by 0 bases, with 13 bases left in between. The full variable domain, completed using reference TRBV2 and TRBJ1-1, is EPEVTQTPSHQVTQMGQEVILRCVPISNHLYFYWYRQILGQKVEFLVSFYNNEISEKSEIFDDQFSVERPDGSNFTLKIRSTKLEDSAMYFCASSPEPGLNTEAFFGQGTRLTVV.

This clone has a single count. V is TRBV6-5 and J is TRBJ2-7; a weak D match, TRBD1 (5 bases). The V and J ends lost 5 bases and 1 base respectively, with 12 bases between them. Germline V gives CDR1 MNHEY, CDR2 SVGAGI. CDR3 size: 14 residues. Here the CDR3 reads CASSVNTGSYEQYF. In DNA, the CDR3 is TGTGCCAGCAGTGTCAATACAGGATCCTACGAGCAGTACTTC.

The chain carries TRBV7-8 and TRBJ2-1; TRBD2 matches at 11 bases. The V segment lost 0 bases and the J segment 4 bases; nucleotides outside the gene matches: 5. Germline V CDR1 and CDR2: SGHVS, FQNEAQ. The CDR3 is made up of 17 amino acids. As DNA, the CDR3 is TGTGCCAGCAGCTTAGCGCGACTAGCGGGGAGGTACAATGAGCAGTTCTTC. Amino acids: CASSLARLAGRYNEQFF.

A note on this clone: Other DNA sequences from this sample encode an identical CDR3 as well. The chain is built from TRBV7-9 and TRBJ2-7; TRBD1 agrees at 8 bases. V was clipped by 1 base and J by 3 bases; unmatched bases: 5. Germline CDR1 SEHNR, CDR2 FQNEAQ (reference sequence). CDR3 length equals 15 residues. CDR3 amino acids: CASSLGAGGSYEQYF. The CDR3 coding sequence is TGTGCCAGCAGCTTAGGGGCAGGGGGCAGCTACGAGCAGTACTTC.

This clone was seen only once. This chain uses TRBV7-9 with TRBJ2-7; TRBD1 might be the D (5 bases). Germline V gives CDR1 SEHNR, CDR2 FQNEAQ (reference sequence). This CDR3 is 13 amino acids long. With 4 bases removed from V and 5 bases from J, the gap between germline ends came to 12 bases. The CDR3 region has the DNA TGTGCCAGCAGCTCGACTCAGGGAAACGAGCAGTACTTC. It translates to CASSSTQGNEQYF. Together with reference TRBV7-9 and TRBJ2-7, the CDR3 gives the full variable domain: DTGVSQNPRHKITKRGQNVTFRCDPISEHNRLYWYRQTLGQGPEFLTYFQNEAQLEKSRLLSDRFSAERPKGSFSTLEIQRTEQGDSAMYLCASSSTQGNEQYFGPGTRLTVT.

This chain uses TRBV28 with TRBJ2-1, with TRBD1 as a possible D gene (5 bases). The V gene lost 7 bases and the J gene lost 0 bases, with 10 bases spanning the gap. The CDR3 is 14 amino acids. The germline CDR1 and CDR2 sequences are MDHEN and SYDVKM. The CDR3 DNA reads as TGTGCCAGCAAGCCGGACACCTCCTACAATGAGCAGTTCTTC. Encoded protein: CASKPDTSYNEQFF.

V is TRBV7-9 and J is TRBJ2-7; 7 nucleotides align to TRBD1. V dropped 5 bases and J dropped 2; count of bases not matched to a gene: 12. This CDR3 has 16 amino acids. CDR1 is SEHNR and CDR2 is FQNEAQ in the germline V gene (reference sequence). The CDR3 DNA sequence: TGTGCCAGCAGCCAGACTATGGGACAGTCCCCCTACGAGCAGTACTTC. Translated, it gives CASSQTMGQSPYEQYF.

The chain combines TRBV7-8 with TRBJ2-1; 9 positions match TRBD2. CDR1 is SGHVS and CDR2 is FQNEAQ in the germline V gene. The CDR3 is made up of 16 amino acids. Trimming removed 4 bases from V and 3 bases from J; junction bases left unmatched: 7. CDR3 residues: CASSSLAGVGYNEQFF. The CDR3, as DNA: TGTGCCAGCAGCTCCTTAGCGGGAGTCGGCTACAATGAGCAGTTCTTC.

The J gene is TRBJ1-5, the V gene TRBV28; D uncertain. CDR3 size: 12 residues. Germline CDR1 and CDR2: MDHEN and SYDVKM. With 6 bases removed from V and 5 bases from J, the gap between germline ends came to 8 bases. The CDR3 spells CASRESDQPQHF. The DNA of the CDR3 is TGTGCCAGCAGGGAATCCGATCAGCCCCAGCATTTT. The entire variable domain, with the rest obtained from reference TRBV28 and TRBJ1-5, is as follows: DVKVTQSSRYLVKRTGEKVFLECVQDMDHENMFWYRQDPGLGLRLIYFSYDVKMKEKGDIPEGYSVSREKKERFSLILESASTNQTSMYLCASRESDQPQHFGDGTRLSIL.

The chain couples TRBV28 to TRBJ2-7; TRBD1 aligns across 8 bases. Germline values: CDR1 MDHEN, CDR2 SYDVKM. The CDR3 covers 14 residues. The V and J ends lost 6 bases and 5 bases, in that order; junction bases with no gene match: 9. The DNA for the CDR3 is TGTGCCAGCAGCAAACGGACAGGGTTCCACGAGCAGTACTTC. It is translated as CASSKRTGFHEQYF.

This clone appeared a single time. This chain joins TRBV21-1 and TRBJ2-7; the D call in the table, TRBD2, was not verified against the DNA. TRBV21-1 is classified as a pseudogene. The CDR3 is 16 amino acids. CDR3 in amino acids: CASSKERGYQASEQYF. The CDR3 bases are TGTGCCAGCAGCAAAGAGCGGGGGTATCAGGCATCCGAGCAGTACTTC.

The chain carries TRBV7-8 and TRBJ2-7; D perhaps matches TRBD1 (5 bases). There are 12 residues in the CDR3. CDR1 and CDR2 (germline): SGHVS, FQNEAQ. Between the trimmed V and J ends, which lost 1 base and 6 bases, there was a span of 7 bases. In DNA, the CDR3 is TGTGCCAGCAGCTTAGAGGGGCCCGAGCAGTACTTC. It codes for CASSLEGPEQYF. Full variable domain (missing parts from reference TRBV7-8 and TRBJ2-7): GAGVSQSPRYKVAKRGQDVALRCDPISGHVSLFWYQQALGQGPEFLTYFQNEAQLDKSGLPSDRFFAERPEGSVSTLKIQRTQQEDSAVYLCASSLEGPEQYFGPGTRLTVT.

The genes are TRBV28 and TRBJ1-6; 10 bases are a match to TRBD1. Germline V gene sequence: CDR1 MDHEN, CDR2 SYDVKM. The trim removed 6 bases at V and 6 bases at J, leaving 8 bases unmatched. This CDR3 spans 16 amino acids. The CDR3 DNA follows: TGTGCCAGCAGACCCCGGACAGGGGGTTTTAATTCACCCCTCCACTTT. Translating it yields CASRPRTGGFNSPLHF.

CDR3 sequence (DNA): TGTGCCAGCAGCTTAGCGGGAGGAGGCAATGAGCAGTTCTTC. Translated: CASSLAGGGNEQFF. The V gene is TRBV7-6, the J gene TRBJ2-1; a possible D gene is TRBD2 (6 bases). The germline V and J ends were trimmed by 0 bases and 6 bases, with 9 bases remaining between them. This CDR3 contains 14 residues. Germline CDR1 reads SGHVS; CDR2 reads FNYEAQ.

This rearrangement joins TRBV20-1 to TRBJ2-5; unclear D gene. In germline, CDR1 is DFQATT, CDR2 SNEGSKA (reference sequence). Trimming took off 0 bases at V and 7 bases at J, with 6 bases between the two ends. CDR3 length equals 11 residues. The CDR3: CSARDVATQYF. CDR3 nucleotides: TGCAGTGCTAGAGATGTCGCGACCCAGTACTTC.

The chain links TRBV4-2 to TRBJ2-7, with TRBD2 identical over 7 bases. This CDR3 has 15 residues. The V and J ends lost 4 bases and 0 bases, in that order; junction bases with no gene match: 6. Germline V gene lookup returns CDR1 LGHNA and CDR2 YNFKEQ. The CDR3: CASSPYSGVSYEQYF. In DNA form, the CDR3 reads TGTGCCAGCAGCCCCTACAGCGGGGTCTCCTACGAGCAGTACTTC.